The 16 T cell receptor beta chains reported below all come from one sample, sequenced in a study of OX40 agonist ivuxolimab in advanced cancers. Some clones are missing from TCRdb's copy, which holds only in-frame ones; the method was immunoSEQ multiplex PCR. The table has around 63,000 clones, roughly nine tenths seen once; the top ten hold 11%. The source was CD4+ or CD8+ T cells sorted from blood, collected in a trial of the OX40 agonist ivuxolimab. Receptor source: an adult with an advanced solid tumor such as melanoma, head and neck, liver or kidney cancer.

V is TRBV5-1 and J is TRBJ2-3; TRBD2 matches at 12 bases. Germline CDR1 reads SGHRS; CDR2 reads YFSETQ. The CDR3 runs to 18 residues. Trimming removed 0 bases from V and 4 bases from J; junction bases left unmatched: 9. The CDR3 spells CASSLDRLAGGKADTQYF. CDR3 nucleotides: TGCGCCAGCAGCTTGGATAGGCTAGCGGGAGGGAAAGCAGATACGCAGTATTTT.

This chain links TRBV19 with TRBJ1-1; D ambiguous. The V end was cut by 5 bases, the J end by 8 bases, with 18 bases between. The CDR3 totals 14 residues. Germline V CDR1 and CDR2: LNHDA, SQIVND (reference sequence). The CDR3 DNA sequence: TGTGCCAGTAGTTTAATAGATCGGTTGTCGGAAGCTTTCTTT. Translating it yields CASSLIDRLSEAFF.

The chain combines TRBV5-6 with TRBJ1-2; D is unclear. The germline V and J ends were trimmed by 3 bases and 5 bases, with 8 bases remaining between them. Per the germline V gene, CDR1 is SGHDT and CDR2 is YYEEEE. The CDR3 contains 12 residues. The CDR3 loop is CASSSIWYGYTF. In DNA, the CDR3 is TGTGCCAGCAGCTCAATATGGTATGGCTACACCTTC.

V gene TRBV28 combines with J gene TRBJ2-7; 10 bases are shared with TRBD2. The CDR3 loop spans 16 amino acids. Losses at the gene ends were 1 base for V and 3 bases for J; bases not matched to a gene: 6. CDR1 MDHEN and CDR2 SYDVKM come from the germline V gene. CDR3 in DNA: TGTGCCAGCAGTTTATTAAACCTAGCGGGAGTCTACGAGCAGTACTTC. This sequence encodes CASSLLNLAGVYEQYF.

The chain is built from TRBV7-6 and TRBJ1-4, with 9 bases aligning to TRBD1. V lost 8 bases to trimming and J lost 5 bases; unmatched junction nucleotides: 3. This CDR3 has 13 residues. Per the germline V gene, CDR1 is SGHVS and CDR2 is FNYEAQ. Here the CDR3 reads CASGDRANEKLFF. DNA of the CDR3: TGTGCCAGCGGGGACAGGGCCAATGAAAAACTGTTTTTT.

This chain connects TRBV4-1 to TRBJ2-3; D gene ambiguous. The CDR3 length is 17 residues. The V end was cut by 0 bases, the J end by 2 bases, with 15 bases between. The germline gives CDR1 MGHRA, CDR2 YSYEKL. DNA of the CDR3: TGCGCCAGCAGCCAAGACGCAGACGGAGCCTACACAGATACGCAGTATTTT. Protein product: CASSQDADGAYTDTQYF.

The CDR3 coding sequence is TGTGCCAGCAGCCAAGATTGGGGGGTGAACTATGGCTACACCTTC. Its protein is CASSQDWGVNYGYTF. This sequence joins TRBV4-2 and TRBJ1-2; D perhaps matches TRBD1 (5 bases). Trimming took 0 bases from V and 2 from J, leaving 10 bases between them. Germline CDR1 reads LGHNA; CDR2 reads YNFKEQ. This CDR3 spans 15 amino acids.

This clone is a singleton in its sample. This chain joins TRBV7-2 and TRBJ2-7, with a weak D call TRBD2 (5 bases). The CDR3 is 16 amino acids. The germline V and J ends were trimmed by 3 bases and 2 bases, with 17 bases remaining between them. Germline CDR1 is SGHTA and CDR2 is FQGNSA. Here the CDR3 reads CASSFKHTVGAYEQYF. Here the CDR3 DNA reads TGTGCCAGCAGCTTCAAACATACAGTCGGGGCCTACGAGCAGTACTTC.

This chain links TRBV6-5 with TRBJ2-7; D is ambiguous. Germline values: CDR1 MNHEY, CDR2 SVGAGI. The CDR3 runs 14 residues. V dropped 5 bases and J dropped 0 bases, with 11 bases sitting between them. CDR3 DNA sequence: TGTGCCAGCAGTCGTTCCGGCAGCTCCTACGAGCAGTACTTC. Protein product: CASSRSGSSYEQYF.

The CDR3 loop reads CASSPRGTMGKLFF. The DNA of the CDR3 is TGTGCCAGCTCACCTAGGGGGACTATGGGAAAACTGTTTTTT. The chain joins TRBV18 to TRBJ1-4; D possibly corresponds to TRBD1 (6 bases). CDR1 and CDR2 (germline): KGHSH, LQKENI. V was cut by 3 bases and J by 10 bases, with 15 bases left in between. This CDR3 comprises 14 residues. Combining the CDR3 with reference TRBV18 and TRBJ1-4 gives the whole variable domain NAGVMQNPRHLVRRRGQEARLRCSPMKGHSHVYWYRQLPEEGLKFMVYLQKENIIDESGMPKERFSAEFPKEGPSILRIQQVVRGDSAAYFCASSPRGTMGKLFFGSGTQLSVL.

The chain has TRBV29-1 and TRBJ2-7, with D possibly called TRBD1 or TRBD2 (5 bases each). The germline V gene encodes CDR1 SQVTM and CDR2 ANQGSEA. The CDR3 is 12 amino acids. Trimming removed 3 bases at V and 9 bases at J, with 15 bases between. CDR3 in amino acids: CSVDGRDGGQYF. CDR3 coding DNA: TGCAGCGTTGATGGACGGGACGGAGGGCAGTACTTC.

V is TRBV5-1 and J is TRBJ2-7; no firm D call. This CDR3 has 13 residues. V was shortened by 0 bases and J by 2 bases, with 6 bases between the two germline ends. CDR1 and CDR2 from the germline V gene are SGHRS and YFSETQ. CDR3 loop: CASSLAATYEQYF. CDR3 nucleotide sequence: TGCGCCAGCAGCTTGGCCGCAACCTACGAGCAGTACTTC.

The chain links TRBV5-1 to TRBJ2-7; TRBD1 might be the D (6 bases). Trimming removed 3 bases from V and 6 bases from J, with 16 bases in between. Looked up from germline, CDR1 is SGHRS and CDR2 is YFSETQ. The CDR3 runs to 14 residues. Written as DNA, the CDR3 is TGCGCCAGCAGCTCCAGGGGTGGGGCCCCCGAGCAGTACTTC. This translates into CASSSRGGAPEQYF.

The genes are TRBV14 and TRBJ2-1, with 8 bases aligning to TRBD2. J was trimmed by 2 bases and V by 4 bases; bases with no gene match: 4. From germline, CDR1 is SGHDN and CDR2 FVKESK. The CDR3 runs to 15 residues. The CDR3 is CASSRRLAPYNEQFF. CDR3 in DNA: TGTGCCAGCAGCCGGCGACTAGCGCCCTACAATGAGCAGTTCTTC.

The J gene is TRBJ1-2, the V gene TRBV2; 8 nucleotides agree with TRBD1. Per the germline V gene, CDR1 is SNHLY and CDR2 is FYNNEI. The CDR3 sequence is 13 residues long. V lost 3 bases, J lost 4 bases, and 1 base stayed unmatched. As DNA, the CDR3 is TGTGCCAGCAGTGATGACAGGGGCTATGGCTACACCTTC. Its translation is CASSDDRGYGYTF.

The chain carries TRBV10-3 and TRBJ2-1; tentative D call: TRBD2 (5 bases). The V gene lost 2 bases and the J gene lost 5 bases, with 13 bases spanning the gap. The CDR3 loop spans 15 amino acids. From germline, CDR1 is ENHRY and CDR2 SYGVKD. The CDR3 region is CAISEPTRINNEQFF. The CDR3 nucleotides read TGTGCCATCAGTGAGCCAACTAGGATAAACAATGAGCAGTTCTTC.